Included here is one T cell receptor beta chain sequence, with context. V shed 7 bases and J 1 base; nucleotides not matched to a gene: 15. Germline CDR1 and CDR2: MDHEN and SYDVKM. The CDR3 contains 17 residues. Original analysis: Amplifying reference gene primers gave estimates of nucleated cell counts. Produced via immunoSEQ multiplex PCR; TCRdb's table is partial and in-frame only. V, J and clone size were drawn from that table, and D and trimming were deduced from the DNA. The table lists over 95,000 clones, 70% to 90% of them singletons. These data belong to a study of blood T cell repertoires in COVID-19. Study at large: Samples taken during acute and convalescent COVID-19 were collected in the United States, Italy and Spain. Sample material is recorded as cDNA or gDNA derived from T cells, B-cell-depleted T cells, or PBMCs.

The sample comprised peripheral blood. V usage is TRBV28 and J usage is TRBJ2-5; 7 bases agree with TRBD1. This TCR came from a woman between 65 and 79 years old who had recovered from COVID-19. This chain's CDR3 is CASTTTWGQPTQETQYF. CDR3 nucleotides: TGTGCCAGCACCACTACTTGGGGACAGCCGACCCAAGAGACCCAGTACTTC.